This T cell receptor beta chain originates from a study of blood T cell repertoires in COVID-19. Study-wide context: Researchers got acute and convalescent COVID-19 samples from the United States, Italy and Spain. T cells, B-cell-depleted T cells, or PBMCs provided the cDNA or gDNA that served as material.

Generated by immunoSEQ multiplex PCR, the TCRdb table keeps only in-frame clones and is missing some. Among more than 150,000 clones listed, roughly 74% were seen once. Germline CDR1 SGHRS, CDR2 YFSETQ. The CDR3 extends over 16 amino acids. V shed 5 bases, J shed 5 bases, and the junction held 6 bases outside the gene matches. This clone showed up just a few times. The source is an elderly woman with acute or convalescent COVID-19. This chain connects TRBV5-1 to TRBJ2-3; 15 bases are shared with TRBD2. The sample taken for sequencing was peripheral blood. The CDR3 DNA reads TGCGCCAGCAGGTCGGGACTAGCGGGAGGTGGAGATACGCAGTATTTT. Residues: CASRSGLAGGGDTQYF.